The sequence of this TCR beta chain was determined in a study of neoadjuvant anti-PD-1 for oral cavity cancer. General study results and limits: Post-treatment tumors with larger preexisting clones showed more shrinkage.

Libraries were prepared by immunoSEQ multiplex PCR; TCRdb keeps only in-frame clonotypes and omits some of them. Seen here are 9,400 or so clones, approximately 60% observed once, and the top ten hold roughly 8.3%. The CDR3 loop spans 14 amino acids. Looked up from germline, CDR1 is SGHTS and CDR2 is YDEGEE. The germline V and J ends were trimmed by 1 base and 1 base, with 8 bases remaining between them. For this clone: Its antigen remains unidentified.

Stage II-IVA oral cavity squamous cell carcinoma was new and untreated by systemic or radiation therapy. The source was tumor tissue, collected before nivolumab (anti-PD-1) treatment. The V and J genes are TRBV5-8 and TRBJ1-2; D not certain. The clonotype comes from a person between 35 and 79 years old with oral cavity squamous cell carcinoma. The CDR3 sequence is CASSLQIFNYGYTF. CDR3 nucleotide sequence: TGTGCCAGCAGCTTGCAAATTTTTAACTATGGCTACACCTTC.